This TCR beta chain was documented in a study of T cells in Graves' hyperthyroidism and ophthalmopathy (dated by TCRdb to the late 2010s). Concerning the study at large: Peripheral blood was sampled at the time of initial diagnosis, prior to any treatment. To identify TCR V-J signatures that set the groups apart, the researchers used a discovery cohort of 100 patients, made up of roughly 45 with Graves' ophthalmopathy and about 60 with stable Graves' hyperthyroidism. Prospective prediction of ophthalmopathy was tested in an independent validation cohort of under 20 hyperthyroidism patients and some 17 patients who later progressed to ophthalmopathy. The roughly 99 discovery patients were divided at random into training and test sets in a 7:3 ratio. In addition, the study compared T-cell repertoires in thyroid tissue and in blood from over 5 Graves' hyperthyroidism patients. Following sampling, methimazole starting at 30 mg daily was given to hyperthyroidism patients, and high-dose intravenous methylprednisolone was given to ophthalmopathy patients. The paper describes TCR Vbeta CDR3 sequencing of 120 to 150 peripheral blood samples, made up of fewer than 50 ophthalmopathy patients, 70 to 75 hyperthyroidism patients and 17 progressor patients.

This clonotype has a count of ten or more. The target of this receptor is not known. No clone much larger than this one lies a single base away; base qualities are absent. For this chain, trimming is 4 bases at the V end and 10 bases at the J end, and the number of junction bases without a gene match is 8. The CDR3 contains 15 residues, cysteine and phenylalanine counted. The DNA shown is the 45-base CDR3, in frame from base 1. Taken from the germline V gene (reference sequence), the CDR1 and CDR2 loops are SGHAT and FQDESV. Stable Graves' hyperthyroidism was defined as the absence of progression to ophthalmopathy over 18 months of follow-up. The hyperthyroidism patients were between 18 and 65 years old and newly diagnosed, with a disease duration of less than 2 months. Exclusion was applied to patients with uncontrolled infections, other autoimmune diseases, pregnancy or lactation. Diagnoses were based on clinical symptoms, serum thyroxine and TRAb, thyroid ultrasound and orbital computed tomography. Ficoll-Paque density gradient centrifugation was used to isolate PBMCs from around 10 ml of fresh peripheral blood. Total RNA was extracted using Trizol reagent, and RNA quality was assessed on an Agilent 2100 Bioanalyzer.

The full study reports these points: No statistical method was used to fix the sample size in advance, and group allocation was not hidden from the investigators. Most expanded thyroid clonotypes (frequency above 0.001) were also detected in blood, suggesting blood repertoires may reflect thyroid immune responses. In validation, progression to ophthalmopathy was predicted by the model with 70% to 71% sensitivity and roughly 72% specificity, a median of 6.5 months before onset. Ophthalmopathy was separated from stable hyperthyroidism by a 13 V-J signature model, with about 86% sensitivity and roughly 81% specificity obtained in cross-validation and 80%/75% obtained in testing.

The TCR beta CDR3 regions were amplified from the RNA transcripts. The TCR CDR3 was subjected to a first round of RT-PCR using the HTBI primer set and the Qiagen OneStep RT-PCR kit. Libraries were constructed in a second round of multiplex PCR, after which size selection and purification were carried out. Paired-end sequencing of the libraries was performed with 100 bp reads on an Illumina HiSeq2000. On the study's bioinformatics: SOAPnuke was used to process the raw data, throwing out any read that contained adapters or uncalled bases, had a mean Phred below 15, or lacked an exact constant-primer or identifier match. COPE v1.2.5 was used to merge high-quality paired reads, and clonotypes were defined as unique nucleotide sequences. MiTCR v1.1 was used to align the clonotypes against IMGT TRBV, TRBD and TRBJ reference segments. The analysis included only V-J combinations with a frequency above 0.0001, which together covered approximately 99% of the repertoires. The TCS score was defined as the ratio of F50 (clonal expansion) to E x V (chaos), calculated using BLOSUM62-based TCRdist between CDR3 peptides within each V-J. Welch's t-statistics and random forest reduced roughly 500 V-J features to 13, which were used in a naive Bayes classifier (R e1071). Clones were called with MiXCR by TCRdb after fastp trimmed the public reads at Q25, and only in-frame beta chains were retained. Entries that share a CDR3 protein sequence are merged under the most common genes and DNA. The V and J calls come from TCRdb's annotation, not from the publication. The sample includes under 800,000 distinct CDR3 sequences, with about 14% observed a single time. More than 8.5% of the sample belongs to the ten largest clones.

The sample was blood. The chain was built from TRBV11-1 and TRBJ2-1; 12 bases in between match TRBD2. The clonotype originates from a young woman with Graves' hyperthyroidism. The CDR3 loop reads CASSSLAGGTPEQFF. The nucleotide sequence is TGTGCCAGCAGCTCCCTAGCGGGAGGGACGCCGGAGCAGTTCTTC.